The next 18 T cell receptor beta chains were all read from a single sample in a study of cytomegalovirus exposure and HLA in healthy donors. Only in-frame clones appear in the TCRdb table, and some are missing; sequencing was by immunoSEQ multiplex PCR. The table has approximately 72,000 clones, around 95% seen once. Sequences were obtained from PBMCs. These receptors all come from a woman aged 18-29 years in good health and CMV-seronegative.

This clone was observed once. The chain uses TRBV13 and TRBJ2-3, with a weak D call TRBD1 (5 bases). Trimming pared 5 bases from V and 3 bases from J, leaving 15 bases between. This CDR3 contains 15 residues. The germline CDR1 and CDR2 sequences are PRHDT and FYEKMQ (reference sequence). The CDR3 loop is CASSTRASRTDTQYF. The CDR3 region has the DNA TGTGCCAGCAGCACCAGGGCCAGTCGGACAGATACGCAGTATTTT.

This rearrangement joins TRBV6-5 to TRBJ1-4; 7 nucleotides align to TRBD1. V lost 2 bases to trimming and J lost 8 bases; unmatched junction nucleotides: 5. The CDR3 runs 14 residues. CDR1 is MNHEY, CDR2 SVGAGI, per germline. Written as DNA, the CDR3 is TGTGCCAGCAGTTACGACAGGGCTGAAGAAAAACTGTTTTTT. Translating gives CASSYDRAEEKLFF.

This clone has a single count. The chain employs TRBV6-1 and TRBJ1-3; a weak D match, TRBD1 (6 bases). The CDR3 consists of 15 residues. The ends were cut back, 3 bases at V and 0 bases at J, with 9 bases in the middle. The V gene's germline CDR1 is MNHNS and CDR2 SASEGT. This CDR3 is CASSEQGSSGNTIYF. CDR3 DNA: TGTGCCAGCAGTGAGCAGGGGAGCTCTGGAAACACCATATATTTT.

A note on this clone: A junction end diverges from the germline sequence, so it may reflect a read error. J is TRBJ1-1 and V is TRBV5-6, with 10 nucleotides matching TRBD1. From germline, CDR1 is SGHDT and CDR2 YYEEEE. The CDR3 totals 17 residues. The DNA for the CDR3 is TGTGCCAGCAGCTTGTACGACAGGGGGCAATTGAAGACTGAAGCTTTCTTT. This sequence encodes CASSLYDRGQLKTEAFF.

The V and J genes are TRBV6-5 and TRBJ1-3, with no clear D. Per the germline V gene, CDR1 is MNHEY and CDR2 is SVGAGI. Trimming pared 5 bases from V and 0 bases from J, leaving 5 bases between. CDR3 length: 13 amino acids. CDR3 coding DNA: TGTGCCAGCAGTGACACCTCTGGAAACACCATATATTTT. Translation gives CASSDTSGNTIYF.

The chain employs TRBV5-1 and TRBJ2-7; no clear D. CDR3 length: 13 residues. From germline, CDR1 is SGHRS and CDR2 YFSETQ. The germline V and J ends were trimmed by 1 base and 0 bases, with 5 bases remaining between them. CDR3 amino acids: CASSLTTSYEQYF. Here the CDR3 DNA reads TGCGCCAGCAGCTTGACTACCTCCTACGAGCAGTACTTC.

This chain uses TRBV19 with TRBJ2-7; 11 bases match TRBD2. The CDR3 is 15 residues long. J gave up 2 bases and V 4 bases, and 4 bases lay outside the gene matches. Germline CDR1 LNHDA, CDR2 SQIVND (reference sequence). For the CDR3, the DNA is TGTGCCAGTAGTAGCAATAGCGGGGGGGCCTACGAGCAGTACTTC. Protein: CASSSNSGGAYEQYF.

This clone was counted only a few times. CDR3: CASSARTGLSTGTEAFF. The CDR3 DNA is TGTGCCAGCAGTGCCCGGACAGGCTTGAGTACGGGCACTGAAGCTTTCTTT. This chain uses TRBV6-1 with TRBJ1-1, with 7 bases aligning to TRBD1. This CDR3 spans 17 amino acids. V lost 4 bases to trimming and J lost 4 bases; unmatched junction nucleotides: 15. The germline CDR1 and CDR2 sequences are MNHNS and SASEGT.

The genes are TRBV6-1 and TRBJ1-4; TRBD1 is a possible D gene (5 bases). The V end lost 6 bases, the J end lost 0 bases, and 11 bases lay between the germline ends. The CDR3 has 15 amino acids. Germline V gene data show CDR1 as MNHNS and CDR2 as SASEGT. The CDR3 nucleotides are TGTGCCAGCAGGGCGGGGCAGGCAACTAATGAAAAACTGTTTTTT. It yields the protein CASRAGQATNEKLFF.

The chain couples TRBV28 to TRBJ1-1, with D possibly TRBD1 on 6 matching bases. From germline, CDR1 is MDHEN and CDR2 SYDVKM. The V and J ends lost 3 bases and 3 bases respectively, with 23 bases between them. CDR3 length equals 18 residues. The CDR3 DNA reads as TGTGCCAGCAGTTTTCTGGCAGGGGCATTTTCAGAGGACACTGAAGCTTTCTTT. Its protein product is CASSFLAGAFSEDTEAFF.

V usage is TRBV6-5 and J usage is TRBJ1-5; D is unclear. V was clipped by 3 bases and J by 4 bases, with 10 bases between them. The CDR3 has 14 amino acids. The germline gives CDR1 MNHEY, CDR2 SVGAGI. CDR3 region: CASSYLGRNQPQHF. As DNA, the CDR3 is TGTGCCAGCAGTTATCTAGGCCGGAATCAGCCCCAGCATTTT.

The V gene is TRBV4-1, the J gene TRBJ2-1; TRBD2 matches at 7 bases. The CDR3 is 17 amino acids. Germline V lookup: CDR1 MGHRA, CDR2 YSYEKL. The V gene end was trimmed by 0 bases and the J gene end by 8 bases; junction bases not matched to a gene: 13. Here the CDR3 reads CASSQEIAGRISDEQFF. CDR3 coding DNA: TGCGCCAGCAGCCAAGAAATAGCGGGCCGGATCTCCGATGAGCAGTTCTTC.

This clone occurred once. The J gene is TRBJ2-2, the V gene TRBV4-3; 7 bases are a match to TRBD1. V shed 2 bases and J 0 bases; nucleotides not matched to a gene: 3. The germline CDR1 and CDR2 sequences are LGHNA and YSLEER. This CDR3 comprises 16 residues. For the CDR3, the DNA is TGCGCCAGCAGCCAAAGGACAGGATCGAACACCGGGGAGCTGTTTTTT. Protein sequence: CASSQRTGSNTGELFF.

The rearrangement joins TRBV18 to TRBJ2-5; D is possibly TRBD2 (6 bases). CDR3 length: 14 amino acids. The germline CDR1 and CDR2 sequences are KGHSH and LQKENI. V lost 2 bases and J lost 3, with 10 bases in between. Here the CDR3 reads CASSPAGGEETQYF. The CDR3 bases are TGTGCCAGCTCACCAGCAGGAGGGGAAGAGACCCAGTACTTC. Full variable domain (missing parts from reference TRBV18 and TRBJ2-5): NAGVMQNPRHLVRRRGQEARLRCSPMKGHSHVYWYRQLPEEGLKFMVYLQKENIIDESGMPKERFSAEFPKEGPSILRIQQVVRGDSAAYFCASSPAGGEETQYFGPGTRLLVL.

V gene TRBV4-1 combines with J gene TRBJ2-3; 7 bases match TRBD1. V trimming: 3 bases; J trimming: 2 bases; junction bases outside the gene matches: 5. The CDR3 length is 15 residues. CDR1 is MGHRA, CDR2 YSYEKL, per germline. The CDR3 sequence: CASSQGTVFTDTQYF. As DNA, the CDR3 is TGCGCCAGCAGCCAGGGGACAGTCTTCACAGATACGCAGTATTTT.

This chain uses TRBV27 with TRBJ1-1, with 8 nucleotides matching TRBD1. J gave up 0 bases and V 6 bases, and 3 bases lay outside the gene matches. Germline values: CDR1 MNHEY, CDR2 SMNVEV (reference sequence). The CDR3 is 14 residues long. CDR3 nucleotides: TGTGCCAGCAGCCAGGGGGCTTTGAACACTGAAGCTTTCTTT. Translation gives CASSQGALNTEAFF.

This clone has only one observation. J is TRBJ2-5 and V is TRBV4-2, with 11 bases that match TRBD2. The CDR3 consists of 13 residues. CDR1 is LGHNA, CDR2 YNFKEQ, per germline. J gave up 5 bases and V 6 bases, and 2 bases lay outside the gene matches. The CDR3 sequence: CASSSGGAETQYF. CDR3 nucleotides: TGTGCCAGCAGTAGCGGGGGGGCGGAGACCCAGTACTTC.

CDR3 loop: CASSYDRINEKLFF. CDR3 coding DNA: TGTGCCAGCAGTTACGACAGGATCAATGAAAAACTGTTTTTT. The chain recombines TRBV6-6 with TRBJ1-4; a possible D gene is TRBD1 (6 bases). Germline V lookup: CDR1 MNHNY, CDR2 SVGAGI (reference sequence). The CDR3 has 14 residues. V dropped 2 bases and J dropped 5 bases, with 9 bases sitting between them.